This T cell receptor beta chain was obtained from a study of Ad26.COV2.S vaccination and SARS-CoV-2 variants. Deletions cut 8 bases from V and 6 bases from J, with 17 bases between. This CDR3 is 15 amino acids long. CDR1 LNHDA and CDR2 SQIVND come from the germline V gene (reference sequence). The sample's treatment: around 19 received Ad26.COV2.S at low or high dose, single or two shots; a few received placebo; per-sample allocation not given. Sampling took place 63 days after the first vaccine or placebo injection. Only in-frame clones appear in the TCRdb table, and some are missing; sequencing was by immunoSEQ multiplex PCR. The table lists a few hundred thousand clones, over 75% of them singletons.

This sample comprised peripheral blood, obtained in a trial of Ad26.COV2.S vaccine versus placebo. This sequence was found in a person aged 18-60 years who received the Ad26.COV2.S COVID-19 vaccine or a placebo. The genes are TRBV19 and TRBJ1-6; maybe TRBD1 (5 bases). The CDR3: CASRSLMGTNSPLHF. In DNA form, the CDR3 reads TGTGCCAGTCGATCCCTGATGGGGACTAATTCACCCCTCCACTTT. Full variable domain (missing parts from reference TRBV19 and TRBJ1-6): DGGITQSPKYLFRKEGQNVTLSCEQNLNHDAMYWYRQDPGQGLRLIYYSQIVNDFQKGDIAEGYSVSREKKESFPLTVTSAQKNPTAFYLCASRSLMGTNSPLHFGNGTRLTVT.